This T cell receptor beta chain was identified in a study of cytomegalovirus exposure and HLA in healthy donors. Study findings and constraints: At a 0.05 false discovery rate, a later analysis found around 17,000 TCR beta sequences to be associated with HLA alleles.

A word on this clone: The antigen is not known.

The CDR3 is 18 residues long. After removal of 2 bases from V and 5 bases from J, the junction contained 13 bases not matched to a gene. Looked up from germline, CDR1 is MGHRA and CDR2 is YSYEKL. The PCR used 60 Vbeta and 13 Jbeta primers. How the authors handled the data: There were around 80 million unique TCR beta chains by a later count, and some 12 million of them were shared. Clones were sequenced by immunoSEQ multiplex PCR, and TCRdb holds only the in-frame ones, with some missing. D and trimming come from the DNA, and the V and J calls and clone size come from that table. The sample yields some 120,000 clones, roughly 80% seen once.

The TCR was taken from a man in his thirties or forties in good health and CMV-seronegative. The V gene is TRBV4-1, the J gene TRBJ2-1, with 9 bases aligning to TRBD2. The sequenced sample was PBMCs. For the CDR3, the DNA is TGCGCCAGCAGCCAATTTTTTTACGAGACTAGCGGAGACAATGAGCAGTTCTTC. Protein sequence: CASSQFFYETSGDNEQFF.